This T cell receptor (beta chain) emerged from a study of tumor and adjacent non-tumor tissue in lung cancer. No cell sorting was done before RNA was extracted from the tissue. Broader study findings: In normal lung, the top 100 clones were significantly more dominant than in tumor.

Regarding this clonotype: Its antigen remains unidentified. One end of the junction does not line up with germline, which may come from a read error.

The CDR3 consists of 15 residues. A modified ARM-PCR protocol with three rounds of nested PCR amplified TCRbeta. MiXCR, run by TCRdb on the multiplex PCR reads, gives a single entry per CDR3 protein. The table lists roughly 150,000 distinct CDR3 sequences, approximately 64% of them singletons. The sample taken for sequencing was lung tumor tissue. This TCR was recovered from a man between 60 and 75 years old with small cell lung cancer. The chain links TRBV12-3 or TRBV12-4 to TRBJ2-6, with no clear D. The DNA for the CDR3 is TGTGCCAGCAGTTTATATAGACCTGGGGACAACGTCCTGACTTTC. Its translation: CASSLYRPGDNVLTF.